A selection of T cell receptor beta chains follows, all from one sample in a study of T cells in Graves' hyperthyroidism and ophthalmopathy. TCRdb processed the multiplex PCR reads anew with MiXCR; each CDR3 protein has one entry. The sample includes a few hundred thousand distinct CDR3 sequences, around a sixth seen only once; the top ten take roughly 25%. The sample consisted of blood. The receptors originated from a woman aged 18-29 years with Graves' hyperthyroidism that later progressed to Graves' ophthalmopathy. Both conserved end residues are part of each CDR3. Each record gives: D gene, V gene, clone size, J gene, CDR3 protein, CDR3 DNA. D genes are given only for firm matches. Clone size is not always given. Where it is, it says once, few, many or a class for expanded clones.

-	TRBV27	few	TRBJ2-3	CASGSGALDDTDTQYF	TGTGCCAGCGGCTCGGGTGCCTTAGACGACACAGATACGCAGTATTTT
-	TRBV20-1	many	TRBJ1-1	CSVNNGFEAFF	TGCAGTGTCAACAACGGGTTTGAAGCTTTCTTT
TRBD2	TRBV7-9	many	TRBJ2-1	CASSLILAGGWEQFF	TGTGCCAGCAGCTTGATACTAGCGGGAGGTTGGGAGCAGTTCTTC
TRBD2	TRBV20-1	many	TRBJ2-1	CSAVSGSSYNEQFF	TGCAGTGCAGTAAGCGGGAGCTCCTACAATGAGCAGTTCTTC
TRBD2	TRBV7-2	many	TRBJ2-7	CASSSLGLPLSEQYF	TGTGCCAGCAGCTCACTGGGACTACCGCTTTCCGAGCAGTACTTC
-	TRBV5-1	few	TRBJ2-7	CASSLSGPMLEQYF	TGCGCCAGCAGCCTGTCCGGGCCAATGCTCGAGCAGTACTTC
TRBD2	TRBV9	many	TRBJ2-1	CASSVEGGRDNEQFF	TGTGCCAGCAGCGTAGAGGGCGGGAGGGACAATGAGCAGTTCTTC
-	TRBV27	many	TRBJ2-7	CASSPLRLDSLPYEQYF	TGTGCCAGCAGCCCCCTTCGCCTTGACAGCCTCCCCTACGAGCAGTACTTC
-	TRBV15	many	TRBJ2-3	CATSSSIPDPQYF	TGTGCCACCAGCAGTTCCATCCCAGACCCGCAGTATTTT
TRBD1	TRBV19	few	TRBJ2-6	CASSVGQVKGGANVLTF	TGTGCCAGTAGTGTCGGACAGGTCAAGGGTGGGGCCAACGTCCTGACTTTC
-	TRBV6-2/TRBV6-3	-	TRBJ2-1	CASSYFEEQFF	TGTGCCAGCAGTTACTTCGAGGAGCAGTTCTTC
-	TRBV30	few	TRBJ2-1	CAWSLPFGTQFF	TGTGCCTGGAGCCTACCCTTCGGGACCCAGTTCTTC
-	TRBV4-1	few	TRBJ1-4	CASSQEVEGNEKLFF	TGCGCCAGCAGCCAAGAAGTAGAAGGTAATGAAAAACTGTTTTTT
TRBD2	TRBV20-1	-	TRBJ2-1	CSARKAGGIYNEQFF	TGCAGTGCTAGAAAGGCGGGAGGCATCTACAATGAGCAGTTCTTC
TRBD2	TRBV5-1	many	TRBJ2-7	CASSRGLAERYEQYF	TGCGCCAGCAGCAGGGGACTAGCCGAACGCTACGAGCAGTACTTC
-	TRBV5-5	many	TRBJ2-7	CASSLQTGSYEQYF	TGTGCCAGCAGCTTGCAGACAGGCTCCTACGAGCAGTACTTC
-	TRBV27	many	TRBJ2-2	CASSLEHTRRWTGELFF	TGTGCCAGCAGTTTGGAACATACTAGGCGATGGACCGGGGAGCTGTTTTTT